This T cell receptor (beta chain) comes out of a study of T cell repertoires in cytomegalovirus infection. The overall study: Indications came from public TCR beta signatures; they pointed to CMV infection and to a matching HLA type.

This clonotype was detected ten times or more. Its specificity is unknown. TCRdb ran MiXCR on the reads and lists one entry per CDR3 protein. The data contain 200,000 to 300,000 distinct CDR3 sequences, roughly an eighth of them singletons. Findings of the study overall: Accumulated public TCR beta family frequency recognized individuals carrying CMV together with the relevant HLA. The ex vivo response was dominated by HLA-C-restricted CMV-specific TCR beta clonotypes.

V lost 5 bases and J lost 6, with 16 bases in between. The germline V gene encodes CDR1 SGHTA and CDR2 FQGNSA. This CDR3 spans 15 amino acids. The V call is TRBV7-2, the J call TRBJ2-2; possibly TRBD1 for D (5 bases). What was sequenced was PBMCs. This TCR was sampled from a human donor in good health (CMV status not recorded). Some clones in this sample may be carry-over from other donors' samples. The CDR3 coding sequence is TGTGCCAGCAGCCCGTCAGGGCCTTTGGCCGGGGAGCTGTTTTTT. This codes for CASSPSGPLAGELFF.